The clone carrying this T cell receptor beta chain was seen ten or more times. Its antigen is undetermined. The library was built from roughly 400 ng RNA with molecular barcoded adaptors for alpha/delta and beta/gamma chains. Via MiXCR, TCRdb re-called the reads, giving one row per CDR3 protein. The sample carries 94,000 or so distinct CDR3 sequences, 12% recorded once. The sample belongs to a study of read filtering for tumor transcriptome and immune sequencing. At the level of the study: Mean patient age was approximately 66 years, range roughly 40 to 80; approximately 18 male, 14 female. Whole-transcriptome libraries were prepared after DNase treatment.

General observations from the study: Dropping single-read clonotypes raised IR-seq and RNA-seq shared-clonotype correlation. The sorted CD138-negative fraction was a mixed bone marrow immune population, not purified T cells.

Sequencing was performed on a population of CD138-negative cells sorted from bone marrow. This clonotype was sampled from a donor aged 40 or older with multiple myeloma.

The CDR3 spells CAQRANYGYNEQFF. The CDR3 coding sequence is TGTGCCCAAAGGGCCAACTACGGGTACAATGAGCAGTTCTTC. This rearrangement joins TRBV7-3 to TRBJ2-1; D call uncertain. V lost 11 bases, J lost 4 bases, and 18 bases lay in between. The CDR3 extends over 14 amino acids. From germline, CDR1 is SGHTA and CDR2 FQGTGA.